One TCR beta chain is described in this entry. This CDR3 has 14 amino acids. Trimming removed 5 bases from V and 2 bases from J, with 12 bases in between. The germline CDR1 and CDR2 sequences are PRHDT and FYEKMQ (reference sequence). Data came from immunoSEQ multiplex PCR; TCRdb stores just in-frame clones and leaves some out. Of 200,000 to 250,000 clones in the sample, around 86% are singletons; the top ten hold less than 2%. These data come from a study of blood T cell repertoires in COVID-19. The sample was PBMCs or T cells enriched from blood (not recorded which). This chain links TRBV13 with TRBJ1-1, with D tentatively TRBD1 (5 bases). The TCR comes from a man aged 40-55 years who had recovered from COVID-19. CDR3 residues: CASSKGGGNTEAFF. The CDR3 coding sequence is TGTGCCAGCAGCAAAGGCGGGGGAAACACTGAAGCTTTCTTT. Full variable domain (rest looked up from reference TRBV13 and TRBJ1-1): AAGVIQSPRHLIKEKRETATLKCYPIPRHDTVYWYQQGPGQDPQFLISFYEKMQSDKGSIPDRFSAQQFSDYHSELNMSSLELGDSALYFCASSKGGGNTEAFFGQGTRLTVV.